The present T cell receptor (beta chain) was sequenced within a study of cytomegalovirus exposure and HLA in healthy donors. Whole-study results and caveats: The tendency of first-cohort TCR clusters to co-occur in the roughly 130 validation repertoires was the finding of a later analysis. Rare TCR sequences dominated, though some public TCRs recurred in many donors.

Germline lookup yields CDR1 WNHNN and CDR2 SYGVQD (reference sequence). This CDR3 has 15 residues. Trimming at V came to 2 bases and at J to 3 bases, leaving 4 bases not matched to a gene. To note about this clone: Its antigen is currently unknown.

Sequencing used immunoSEQ multiplex PCR; TCRdb keeps in-frame clones, though not all of them. The sample records roughly 250,000 clones, about 90% being singletons. Material: PBMCs. This chain links TRBV10-1 with TRBJ2-3, with 8 bases matching TRBD2. The clonotype was recovered from a woman aged 30 to 39 in good health and CMV-seropositive. CDR3 sequence: CASSELAGSTDTQYF. DNA for the CDR3: TGCGCCAGCAGTGAGCTAGCGGGTAGTACAGATACGCAGTATTTT.